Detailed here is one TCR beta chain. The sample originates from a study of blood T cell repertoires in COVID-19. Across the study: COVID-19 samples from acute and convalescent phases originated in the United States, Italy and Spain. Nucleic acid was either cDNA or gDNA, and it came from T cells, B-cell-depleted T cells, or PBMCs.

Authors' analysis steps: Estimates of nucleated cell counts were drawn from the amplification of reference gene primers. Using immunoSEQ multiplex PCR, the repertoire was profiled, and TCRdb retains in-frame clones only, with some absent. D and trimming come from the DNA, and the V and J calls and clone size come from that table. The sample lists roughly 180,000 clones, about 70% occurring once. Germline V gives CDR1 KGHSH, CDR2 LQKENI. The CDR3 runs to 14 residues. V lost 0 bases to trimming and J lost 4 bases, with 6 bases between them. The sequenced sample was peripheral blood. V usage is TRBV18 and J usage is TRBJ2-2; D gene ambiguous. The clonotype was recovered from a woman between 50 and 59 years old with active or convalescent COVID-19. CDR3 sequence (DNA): TGTGCCAGCTCACCACCGAGGCGCACCGGGGAGCTGTTTTTT. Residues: CASSPPRRTGELFF. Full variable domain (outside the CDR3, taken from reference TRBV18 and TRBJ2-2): NAGVMQNPRHLVRRRGQEARLRCSPMKGHSHVYWYRQLPEEGLKFMVYLQKENIIDESGMPKERFSAEFPKEGPSILRIQQVVRGDSAAYFCASSPPRRTGELFFGEGSRLTVL.